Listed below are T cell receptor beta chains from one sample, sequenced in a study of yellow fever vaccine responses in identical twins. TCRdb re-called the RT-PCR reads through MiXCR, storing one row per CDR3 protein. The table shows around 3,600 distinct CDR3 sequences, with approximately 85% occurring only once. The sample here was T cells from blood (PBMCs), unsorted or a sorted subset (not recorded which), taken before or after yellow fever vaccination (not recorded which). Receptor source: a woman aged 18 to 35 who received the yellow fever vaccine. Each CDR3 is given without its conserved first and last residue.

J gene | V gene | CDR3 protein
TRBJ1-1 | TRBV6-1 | ASSVKGGGTEAF
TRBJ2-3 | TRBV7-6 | ASSGLAGEGVSDTQY
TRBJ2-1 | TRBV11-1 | ASSPPKGAYSYNEQF
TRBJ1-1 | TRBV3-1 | ASSHPGQGRNTEAF
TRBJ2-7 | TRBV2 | ASSAGQGTHEQY
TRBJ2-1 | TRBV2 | ASSGGTEDSYNEQF
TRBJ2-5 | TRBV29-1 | SAAPGTETQY
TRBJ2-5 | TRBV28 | ASSPLSTEETQY
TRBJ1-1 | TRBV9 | ASSAATGMATEAF
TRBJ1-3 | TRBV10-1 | ASSDEGRGSGNTIY
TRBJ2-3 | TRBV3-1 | ASSPGLAEYTDTQY
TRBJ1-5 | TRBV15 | ATGDGRNQPQH
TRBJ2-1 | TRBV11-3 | ASSPLAGEQF
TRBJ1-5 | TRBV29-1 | SVEVGNQPQH
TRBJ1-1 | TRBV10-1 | ASSDTSGTGGTEAF
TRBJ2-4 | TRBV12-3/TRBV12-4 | ASAGVNIQY
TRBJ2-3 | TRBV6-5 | ASSSDGDTQY
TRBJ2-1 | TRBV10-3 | AITAGGYNEQF
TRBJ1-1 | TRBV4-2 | ASSLLTGRTTEAF
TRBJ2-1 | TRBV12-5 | ASGFGTGRQF
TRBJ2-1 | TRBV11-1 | ASSLGRAGAYNEQF
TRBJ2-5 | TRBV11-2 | ASSPELAGADQY
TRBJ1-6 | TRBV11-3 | ASSVVNSPLH
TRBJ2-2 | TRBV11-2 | ASSFGDRDTGELF
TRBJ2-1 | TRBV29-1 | SVGGGRGISYNEQF
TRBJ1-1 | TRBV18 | ASSPQNTEAF
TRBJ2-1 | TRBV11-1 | ASSARSANYNEQF
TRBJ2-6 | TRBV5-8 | ASMWMPGANVLT
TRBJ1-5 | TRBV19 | ASSSGTVGNQPQH
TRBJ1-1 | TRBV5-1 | ASRGVGINTEAF
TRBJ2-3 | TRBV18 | ASSLASTDTQY
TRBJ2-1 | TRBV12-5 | ASVPYNEQF
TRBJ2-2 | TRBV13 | ASRGQGLKTGELF
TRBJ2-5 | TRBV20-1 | SHRGALQETQY
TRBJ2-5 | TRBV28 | ASSFLAGGQETQY
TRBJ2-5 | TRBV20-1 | SARDRLRGDETQY
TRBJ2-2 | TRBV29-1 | SVKPRGGGELF
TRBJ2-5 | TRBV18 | ASSPGETQY
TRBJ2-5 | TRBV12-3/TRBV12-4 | ASSQGTPLLQETQY
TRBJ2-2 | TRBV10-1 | ASSRDSNRELF
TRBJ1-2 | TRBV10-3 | AISESQGAYGYT